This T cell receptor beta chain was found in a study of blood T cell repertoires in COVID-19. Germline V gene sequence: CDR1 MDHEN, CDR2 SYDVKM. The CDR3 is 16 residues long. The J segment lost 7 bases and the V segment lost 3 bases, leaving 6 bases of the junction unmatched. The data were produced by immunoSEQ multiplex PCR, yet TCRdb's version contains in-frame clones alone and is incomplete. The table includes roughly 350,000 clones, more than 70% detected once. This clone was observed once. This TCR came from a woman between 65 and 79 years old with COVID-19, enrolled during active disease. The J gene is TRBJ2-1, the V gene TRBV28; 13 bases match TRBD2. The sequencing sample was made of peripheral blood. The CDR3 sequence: CASSFPTSGGSNEQFF. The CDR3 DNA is TGTGCCAGCAGTTTCCCGACTAGCGGGGGGTCTAATGAGCAGTTCTTC.